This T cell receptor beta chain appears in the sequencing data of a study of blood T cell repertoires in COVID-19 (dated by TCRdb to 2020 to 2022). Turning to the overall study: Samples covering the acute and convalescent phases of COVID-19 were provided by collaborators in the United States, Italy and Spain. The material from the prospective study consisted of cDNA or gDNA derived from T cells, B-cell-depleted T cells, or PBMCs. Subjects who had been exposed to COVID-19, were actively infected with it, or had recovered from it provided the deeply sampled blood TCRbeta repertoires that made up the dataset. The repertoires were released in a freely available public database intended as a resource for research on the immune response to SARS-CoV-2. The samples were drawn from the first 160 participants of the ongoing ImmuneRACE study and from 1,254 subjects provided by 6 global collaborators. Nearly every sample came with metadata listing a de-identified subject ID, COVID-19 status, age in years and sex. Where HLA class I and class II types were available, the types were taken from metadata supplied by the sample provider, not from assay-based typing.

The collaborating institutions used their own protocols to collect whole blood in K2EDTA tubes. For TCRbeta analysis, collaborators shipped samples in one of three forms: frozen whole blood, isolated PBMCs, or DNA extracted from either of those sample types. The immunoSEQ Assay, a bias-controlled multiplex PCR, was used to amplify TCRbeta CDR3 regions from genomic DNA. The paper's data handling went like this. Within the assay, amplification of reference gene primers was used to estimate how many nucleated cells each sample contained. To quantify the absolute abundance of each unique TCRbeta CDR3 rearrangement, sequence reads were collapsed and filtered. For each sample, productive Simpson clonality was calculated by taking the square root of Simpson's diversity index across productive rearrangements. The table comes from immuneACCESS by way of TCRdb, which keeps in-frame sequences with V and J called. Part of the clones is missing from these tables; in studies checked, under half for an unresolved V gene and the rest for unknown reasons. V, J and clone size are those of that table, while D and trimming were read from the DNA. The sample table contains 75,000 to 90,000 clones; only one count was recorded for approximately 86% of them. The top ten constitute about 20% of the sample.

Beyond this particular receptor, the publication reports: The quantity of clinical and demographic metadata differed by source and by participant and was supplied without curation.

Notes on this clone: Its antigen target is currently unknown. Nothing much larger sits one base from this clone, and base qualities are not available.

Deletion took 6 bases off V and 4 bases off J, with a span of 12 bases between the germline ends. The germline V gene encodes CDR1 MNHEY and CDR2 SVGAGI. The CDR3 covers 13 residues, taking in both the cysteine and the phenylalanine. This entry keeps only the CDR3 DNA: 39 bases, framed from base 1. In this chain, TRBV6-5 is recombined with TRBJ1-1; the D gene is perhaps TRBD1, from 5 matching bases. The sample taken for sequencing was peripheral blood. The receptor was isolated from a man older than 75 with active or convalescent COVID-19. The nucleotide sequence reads TGTGCCAGCAGCCCCGGGGGAGGCACTGAAGCTTTCTTT. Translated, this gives CASSPGGGTEAFF.